This TCR beta chain was captured by sequencing in a study of CD8 T cells in ankylosing spondylitis. Library preparation for TCR beta used quantitative 5'-RACE with molecular barcodes. MiXCR, run by TCRdb on the 5' RACE reads, gives a single entry per CDR3 protein. The sample lists approximately 500,000 distinct CDR3 sequences; roughly 13% were seen once. General study findings and limits: Blood from ankylosing spondylitis patients appeared to carry a characteristic eight-variant TCR beta motif. Peripheral blood held disease-linked clones only at relatively low frequency, and these were CD8+. Disease-linked clones were reportedly significantly enriched in matched ankylosing spondylitis synovial fluid.

Germline CDR1 and CDR2: SGHNT and YENEEA. V lost 1 base and J 4 bases, leaving 10 bases between the germline ends. This CDR3 has 15 residues. In regard to this clonotype: Its specificity is unknown.

Sequences were obtained from blood, either unsorted or a sorted T cell fraction (not recorded which). The chain recombines TRBV11-3 with TRBJ2-2, with a tentative D call TRBD2 (6 bases). This clonotype originated in a male donor with ankylosing spondylitis. The DNA for the CDR3 is TGTGCCAGCAGCTTAGTGGGACTTCCCACCGGGGAGCTGTTTTTT. The encoded protein is CASSLVGLPTGELFF.